This TCR beta chain was identified in a study of beta chain features in type 1 diabetes. The CDR3 length is 12 residues. Germline V gene lookup returns CDR1 SGHAT and CDR2 FQNNGV. Study-level findings and limits: Patients with Type 1 diabetes showed moderately but significantly shorter TCRB CDR3s in all four CD4+ subsets.

A word on this clone: Its target is unknown. An end of the junction does not agree with germline; a read error may underlie this.

Sequenced material consisted of expressed TCRB transcripts (all of the isolated RNA was reverse transcribed). Assay: immunoSEQ multiplex PCR; the TCRdb copy retains only in-frame clones and omits some. The sample yields a few hundred thousand clones, about 13% seen once. The TCR originated in a woman between 18 and 29 years old with type 1 diabetes. Input material: naive CD4+ T cells from blood. The rearrangement uses TRBV11-2 and TRBJ2-1; no reliable D call. CDR3 region: CASSDSENERFF. The CDR3, as DNA: TGTGCCAGCAGCGACTCGGAAAATGAGCGGTTCTTC.